A single sample gave rise to the 28 T cell receptor beta chains below, sequenced in a study of T cells in Graves' hyperthyroidism and ophthalmopathy (dated by TCRdb to the late 2010s). The protocol used for the library was multiplex PCR. Sequencing took place on an Illumina HiSeq 2000. TCR beta CDR3 regions were amplified from RNA transcripts. A first-round RT-PCR of the TCR CDR3 used the HTBI primer set with the Qiagen OneStep RT-PCR kit. TCRdb trimmed public reads at Q25 via fastp, called clones via MiXCR and kept in-frame beta chains. Each CDR3 protein appears once, grouped with its most common genes and DNA. The sample data list about 600,000 distinct CDR3 sequences, and approximately 15% of these were observed just once. Clones ranked in the top ten supply less than 3.5% of the sample. The sequenced sample consisted of blood. Source of these receptors: a woman between 35 and 50 years old with Graves' ophthalmopathy.

This clonotype was seen many times. Here the CDR3 reads CASTDRDYEQYF. The DNA for the CDR3 is TGTGCCAGCACAGACAGGGACTACGAGCAGTACTTC. The chain carries TRBV28 and TRBJ2-7; 7 nucleotides align to TRBD1. Germline V gene data show CDR1 as MDHEN and CDR2 as SYDVKM. The CDR3 runs 12 residues. J gave up 3 bases and V 7 bases, and 3 bases lay outside the gene matches.

The chain uses TRBV29-1 and TRBJ2-2; D could derive from TRBD1 or TRBD2 (6 bases each). V lost 4 bases and J lost 4, with 10 bases in between. The germline V gene has CDR1 SQVTM and CDR2 ANQGSEA. CDR3 length: 13 amino acids. The CDR3 region is CSVVGGSTGELFF. The CDR3 DNA is TGCAGCGTTGTCGGGGGCAGCACCGGGGAGCTGTTTTTT.

The V gene is TRBV7-2, the J gene TRBJ1-5, with TRBD1 as a possible D gene (5 bases). The CDR3 totals 14 residues. CDR1 and CDR2 (germline): SGHTA, FQGNSA. V gave up 2 bases and J gave up 5 bases, with 10 bases separating them. The CDR3 coding sequence is TGTGCCAGCAGCTTAACAACAGGTGATCAGCCCCAGCATTTT. Amino acid sequence: CASSLTTGDQPQHF.

This clonotype was detected ten times or more. The chain couples TRBV5-1 to TRBJ2-3; 8 bases are a match to TRBD1. V was clipped by 7 bases and J by 5 bases; unmatched bases: 18. Per the germline V gene, CDR1 is SGHRS and CDR2 is YFSETQ. This CDR3 is built from 17 residues. The CDR3 loop is CASGLTPPGQERDTQYF. The CDR3 DNA reads TGCGCCAGCGGGCTTACCCCCCCGGGACAGGAGAGAGATACGCAGTATTTT.

This clonotype has ten or more counts. This chain connects TRBV5-1 to TRBJ2-1, with 8 positions matching TRBD2. Germline V gene data show CDR1 as SGHRS and CDR2 as YFSETQ. The V gene end was trimmed by 2 bases and the J gene end by 3 bases; junction bases not matched to a gene: 4. This CDR3 spans 15 amino acids. CDR3 loop: CASSFGSGIYNEQFF. In DNA, the CDR3 is TGCGCCAGCAGCTTCGGTAGCGGGATCTACAATGAGCAGTTCTTC.

The rearrangement uses TRBV19 and TRBJ2-5, with 7 bases fitting TRBD2. Germline trimming cut 6 bases from V and 1 base from J; bases unmatched to any gene: 5. The CDR3 is made up of 14 amino acids. From germline, CDR1 is LNHDA and CDR2 SQIVND (reference sequence). In DNA, the CDR3 is TGTGCCAGTAGGTCCGCTAGCGGCCAAGAGACCCAGTACTTC. This encodes CASRSASGQETQYF.

This clonotype was seen at least ten times. V usage is TRBV20-1 and J usage is TRBJ2-3, with 7 bases lining up with TRBD2. Germline V CDR1 and CDR2: DFQATT, SNEGSKA (reference sequence). Trimming removed 1 base from V and 0 bases from J; junction bases left unmatched: 1. The length of the CDR3 is 14 residues. The CDR3 sequence: CSARVSGSTDTQYF. CDR3 nucleotide sequence: TGCAGTGCTAGAGTTAGCGGGAGCACAGATACGCAGTATTTT.

This clonotype has just a few counts. J is TRBJ2-4 and V is TRBV6-1; no reliable D call. Per germline, CDR1 MNHNS and CDR2 SASEGT. Trimming removed 2 bases from V and 8 bases from J, with 7 bases in between. The CDR3 consists of 12 residues. In nucleotides, the CDR3 is TGTGCCAGCAGTGAAAAATTTTACATTCAGTACTTC. This translates into CASSEKFYIQYF.

This clonotype turned up a few times. The chain couples TRBV5-1 to TRBJ2-5; no firm D call. Germline lookup yields CDR1 SGHRS and CDR2 YFSETQ. Trimming shortened V by 4 bases and J by 3 bases, and 10 bases separated the two germline ends. The CDR3 spans 13 residues. CDR3 in DNA: TGCGCCAGCAGCCGGGCCCTGAAAGAGACCCAGTACTTC. Translated, it gives CASSRALKETQYF. The full variable domain, completed using reference TRBV5-1 and TRBJ2-5, is KAGVTQTPRYLIKTRGQQVTLSCSPISGHRSVSWYQQTPGQGLQFLFEYFSETQRNKGNFPGRFSGRQFSNSRSEMNVSTLELGDSALYLCASSRALKETQYFGPGTRLLVL.

The CDR3 bases are TGTGCCAGCAGTTTAGACTTTTATGGCTACACCTTC. Encoded protein: CASSLDFYGYTF. V and J are TRBV12-3 or TRBV12-4 and TRBJ1-2; D remains ambiguous. The CDR3 has 12 amino acids. The V end was cut by 1 base, the J end by 5 bases, with 5 bases between.

This clonotype was picked up many times. V gene TRBV11-2 combines with J gene TRBJ2-7; the D is unclear. V lost 0 bases and J lost 0, with 9 bases in between. The length of the CDR3 is 15 residues. The V gene's germline CDR1 is SGHAT and CDR2 FQNNGV. The CDR3 loop is CASSLEAESSYEQYF. CDR3 coding DNA: TGTGCCAGCAGCTTAGAGGCAGAGAGCTCCTACGAGCAGTACTTC. Combining the CDR3 with reference TRBV11-2 and TRBJ2-7 gives the whole variable domain EAGVAQSPRYKIIEKRQSVAFWCNPISGHATLYWYQQILGQGPKLLIQFQNNGVVDDSQLPKDRFSAERLKGVDSTLKIQPAKLEDSAVYLCASSLEAESSYEQYFGPGTRLTVT.

This clonotype appeared many times. This chain uses TRBV2 with TRBJ2-7, with 8 nucleotides matching TRBD2. Trimming removed 1 base from V and 2 bases from J; junction bases left unmatched: 10. The CDR3 consists of 17 residues. From germline, CDR1 is SNHLY and CDR2 FYNNEI. CDR3 coding DNA: TGTGCCAGCAGTGAAGGCCCAAAGGCGGGAGGCACCTACGAGCAGTACTTC. Translating it yields CASSEGPKAGGTYEQYF.

This clonotype was recorded a few times. The J gene is TRBJ2-1, the V gene TRBV6-2 or TRBV6-3; 12 nucleotides align to TRBD2. CDR1 is MNHEY, CDR2 SVGEGT, per germline. This CDR3 spans 16 amino acids. Trimming took 7 bases from V and 8 from J; bases not matched to a gene: 12. This chain's CDR3 is CASTDGRLAGVDEQFF. The CDR3 nucleotides read TGTGCCAGCACCGACGGGCGACTAGCGGGAGTGGATGAGCAGTTCTTC.

The chain uses TRBV4-1 and TRBJ1-4, with a possible D match to TRBD1 (5 bases). Trimming removed 4 bases at V and 8 bases at J, with 26 bases between. From germline, CDR1 is MGHRA and CDR2 YSYEKL. This CDR3 is built from 18 residues. The CDR3 DNA reads as TGCGCCAGCAGCCTTCCCGGGGGAATTAAGGTAGTCGCGGAAAAACTGTTTTTT. Translated: CASSLPGGIKVVAEKLFF.

This clonotype was detected many times. This sequence joins TRBV2 and TRBJ1-2; the D is unclear. CDR1 and CDR2 (germline): SNHLY, FYNNEI. This CDR3 spans 12 amino acids. Trimming cost V 6 bases and J 4 bases, with 9 bases left between them. The CDR3 region has the DNA TGTGCCAGCAGAATCTCTCTCTATGGCTACACCTTC. Its translation: CASRISLYGYTF.

The sample holds many counts of this clonotype. The rearrangement uses TRBV2 and TRBJ2-1; 10 bases line up with TRBD2. V gave up 6 bases and J gave up 6 bases; unmatched junction bases: 8. Germline lookup yields CDR1 SNHLY and CDR2 FYNNEI. This CDR3 contains 15 residues. Written as DNA, the CDR3 is TGTGCCAGCAGCGCCGACGGACTAGCGGCCAATGAGCAGTTCTTC. Residues: CASSADGLAANEQFF.

This clonotype was observed a few times. The V and J genes are TRBV19 and TRBJ1-1; D call uncertain. With 7 bases removed from V and 0 bases from J, the gap between germline ends came to 21 bases. The CDR3 spans 17 residues. Germline lookup yields CDR1 LNHDA and CDR2 SQIVND (reference sequence). The CDR3 is CASTFSVGKEMNTEAFF. The CDR3 coding sequence is TGTGCCAGTACCTTCTCGGTAGGGAAGGAAATGAACACTGAAGCTTTCTTT.

In its sample, this clonotype is medium-sized. The rearrangement links TRBV6-1 to TRBJ2-1; TRBD2 matches 10 bases. Germline CDR1 reads MNHNS; CDR2 reads SASEGT. J was trimmed by 4 bases and V by 10 bases; bases with no gene match: 7. The CDR3 consists of 14 residues. The CDR3 coding sequence is TGTGCCATAACTGGACTAGCGGATTACAATGAGCAGTTCTTC. Amino acid sequence: CAITGLADYNEQFF.

The J gene is TRBJ2-1, the V gene TRBV6-1; weak D call: TRBD1 (5 bases). The V gene's germline CDR1 is MNHNS and CDR2 SASEGT. Trimming pared 5 bases from V and 5 bases from J, leaving 22 bases between. CDR3 length equals 17 residues. CDR3 nucleotide sequence: TGTGCCAGCAGTCCAAAGCCTCTAGGGGCAATCCACAATGAGCAGTTCTTC. This translates into CASSPKPLGAIHNEQFF.

The chain uses TRBV2 and TRBJ2-7; 8 nucleotides agree with TRBD1. The J segment lost 6 bases and the V segment lost 3 bases, leaving 7 bases of the junction unmatched. Germline values: CDR1 SNHLY, CDR2 FYNNEI. This CDR3 is built from 14 residues. The CDR3 DNA is TGTGCCAGCAGTGAGGGGGACAGGCCCCTCGAGCAGTACTTC. This translates into CASSEGDRPLEQYF.

About this clonotype: Being one base from a much bigger clone, this may be a read error. The genes are TRBV20-1 and TRBJ1-1, with D uncertain. V lost 0 bases and J lost 1, with 6 bases in between. CDR1 is DFQATT, CDR2 SNEGSKA, per germline (reference sequence). The CDR3 contains 13 residues. The CDR3 is CSARELGNTEAFF. DNA of the CDR3: TGCAGTGCTAGAGAGTTGGGGAACACTGAAGCTTTCTTT.

The sample holds many counts of this clonotype. The chain links TRBV6-5 to TRBJ1-2; TRBD1 agrees at 7 bases. The trim removed 0 bases at V and 3 bases at J, leaving 1 base unmatched. Germline V gene data show CDR1 as MNHEY and CDR2 as SVGAGI. The CDR3 loop spans 14 amino acids. The CDR3 reads CASSYSGQDYGYTF. As DNA, the CDR3 is TGTGCCAGCAGTTACTCAGGACAGGACTATGGCTACACCTTC.

This clonotype was recorded only once. The rearrangement uses TRBV20-1 and TRBJ2-7, with D possibly matching TRBD1 (5 bases). The length of the CDR3 is 13 residues. Trimming took off 0 bases at V and 7 bases at J, with 13 bases between the two ends. Germline V gene lookup returns CDR1 DFQATT and CDR2 SNEGSKA (reference sequence). DNA for the CDR3: TGCAGTGCTAGAGATCAGGGCCCAAGTGAGCAGTACTTC. Translated, it gives CSARDQGPSEQYF.

The gene calls are TRBV6-4 and TRBJ2-1; D is possibly TRBD1 (5 bases). The CDR3 is 12 residues long. The germline CDR1 and CDR2 sequences are MRHNA and SNTAGT. V shed 6 bases and J shed 2 bases, with 5 bases lying between them. CDR3 in DNA: TGTGCCAGCAGGGGGCCCTACAATGAGCAGTTCTTC. Translation gives CASRGPYNEQFF.

The table lists this clonotype with a few counts. The chain uses TRBV15 and TRBJ2-5; the match to TRBD2 covers 10 bases. Germline CDR1 reads LNHNV; CDR2 reads YYDKDF (reference sequence). The CDR3 has 15 amino acids. With V trimmed by 0 bases and J by 5 bases, 3 bases remained unmatched. DNA of the CDR3: TGTGCCACCAGCAGAGATCTAGCGGGAGTCGAGACCCAGTACTTC. Translating gives CATSRDLAGVETQYF.

Many counts were recorded for this clonotype. The gene calls are TRBV24-1 and TRBJ2-5; no clear D gene. V was pared by 2 bases and J by 1 base, with 4 bases between. CDR1 KGHDR and CDR2 SFDVKD come from the germline V gene. The CDR3 is 13 amino acids. The CDR3 nucleotides are TGTGCCACCAGTGATTCGATCCAAGAGACCCAGTACTTC. Its protein product is CATSDSIQETQYF.

The rearrangement uses TRBV2 and TRBJ2-7, with 12 bases lining up with TRBD2. The CDR3 totals 15 residues. The germline V gene has CDR1 SNHLY and CDR2 FYNNEI. J gave up 0 bases and V 7 bases, and 4 bases lay outside the gene matches. The CDR3 DNA sequence: TGTGCCAGCAAGTTGACTAGCGGGAGCTCCTACGAGCAGTACTTC. Protein sequence: CASKLTSGSSYEQYF.

This clonotype was counted between two and nine times. V gene TRBV2 combines with J gene TRBJ2-7; TRBD1 matches at 7 bases. Germline values: CDR1 SNHLY, CDR2 FYNNEI. V shed 0 bases, J shed 0 bases, and the junction held 8 bases outside the gene matches. The CDR3 totals 17 residues. The CDR3, as DNA: TGTGCCAGCAGTGAAGCGCCCGTCGACAGGGACTCCTACGAGCAGTACTTC. It encodes CASSEAPVDRDSYEQYF.